What follows are 25 T cell receptor beta chains derived from one specimen sequenced in a study of a mutant IDH1 vaccine in newly diagnosed glioma. No cognate antigen is known for these TCRs. The time point denotes: week 35, safety follow-up. All doses held 300 ug of mutant IDH1 20-mer peptide, with topical imiquimod. TCRdb keeps only in-frame clones here, not all; method: immunoSEQ multiplex PCR. The sample contains around 32,000 clones, 60% to 80% of which appear only once. The sample here was PBMCs, taken from a glioma patient whose treatment included an IDH1 peptide vaccine. The receptors shown here come from a woman aged 30 to 39 with glioma. Some clones in this sample may be carry-over from other donors' samples.

The CDR3 sequence: CAISESRVKLFF. DNA for the CDR3: TGTGCCATCAGTGAGTCGCGAGTAAAACTGTTTTTT. The rearrangement links TRBV10-3 to TRBJ1-4; D unclear. Trimming pared 0 bases from V and 10 bases from J, leaving 6 bases between. Germline V gene lookup returns CDR1 ENHRY and CDR2 SYGVKD. The CDR3 consists of 12 residues.

The chain recombines TRBV7-9 with TRBJ2-3, with D maybe TRBD1 (5 bases). Trimming cost V 5 bases and J 4 bases, with 16 bases left between them. Germline V CDR1 and CDR2: SEHNR, FQNEAQ (reference sequence). The CDR3 length is 15 residues. CDR3 bases: TGTGCCAGCAGCCCGACCAAGTGGGGCGCAGATACGCAGTATTTT. It is translated as CASSPTKWGADTQYF.

The chain links TRBV2 to TRBJ2-3; D perhaps matches TRBD2 (7 bases). V lost 6 bases to trimming and J lost 2 bases, with 18 bases between them. This CDR3 spans 16 amino acids. Germline CDR1 is SNHLY and CDR2 is FYNNEI. The CDR3, as DNA: TGTGCCAGCAGCCCTTGGGGGGGCGGGGACACAGATACGCAGTATTTT. Protein: CASSPWGGGDTDTQYF.

The rearrangement joins TRBV7-6 to TRBJ2-4; a possible D gene is TRBD2 (6 bases). Germline V gives CDR1 SGHVS, CDR2 FNYEAQ. The CDR3 spans 15 residues. V was clipped by 2 bases and J by 5 bases, with 13 bases between them. The CDR3 bases are TGTGCCAGCAGCTTAAATCGGGGGATTGAAAACATTCAGTACTTC. The encoded protein is CASSLNRGIENIQYF. The variable domain in full, completed from reference TRBV7-6 and TRBJ2-4, reads GAGVSQSPRYKVTKRGQDVALRCDPISGHVSLYWYRQALGQGPEFLTYFNYEAQQDKSGLPNDRFSAERPEGSISTLTIQRTEQRDSAMYRCASSLNRGIENIQYFGAGTRLSVL.

This clone is a singleton in its sample. This sequence joins TRBV14 and TRBJ2-7; D may match TRBD1 or TRBD2 (5 bases each). This CDR3 contains 13 residues. The germline gives CDR1 SGHDN, CDR2 FVKESK. The V end lost 0 bases, the J end lost 13 bases, and 16 bases lay between the germline ends. CDR3 region: CASSQELGTRRYF. The CDR3 DNA sequence: TGTGCCAGCAGCCAAGAATTAGGGACCCGCCGCTACTTC.

This chain joins TRBV5-8 and TRBJ1-2; 10 bases line up with TRBD1. This CDR3 contains 15 residues. Germline trimming cut 0 bases from V and 4 bases from J; bases unmatched to any gene: 3. Germline lookup yields CDR1 SGHTS and CDR2 YDEGEE. The CDR3 protein is CASSLAGQGFYGYTF. CDR3 DNA: TGTGCCAGCAGCTTGGCGGGACAGGGGTTCTATGGCTACACCTTC.

The chain links TRBV19 to TRBJ2-7; tentatively, D is TRBD2 (6 bases). The V gene lost 1 base and the J gene lost 2 bases, with 12 bases spanning the gap. CDR3 length: 15 residues. CDR1 LNHDA and CDR2 SQIVND come from the germline V gene (reference sequence). CDR3 protein: CASSIGAGPAYEQYF. The CDR3 bases are TGTGCCAGTAGTATAGGGGCGGGACCCGCCTACGAGCAGTACTTC.

The V call is TRBV6-5, the J call TRBJ2-5; maybe TRBD2 (6 bases). V lost 8 bases and J lost 4, with 14 bases in between. CDR3 length: 13 amino acids. The germline gives CDR1 MNHEY, CDR2 SVGAGI. The CDR3 DNA sequence: TGTGCCAGCTCTCGGGGGTTCGGAGAGACCCAGTACTTC. Protein product: CASSRGFGETQYF.

In its sample, this clone was seen a few times. This chain uses TRBV30 with TRBJ1-3, with D hard to call. There are 17 residues in the CDR3. CDR1 is GTSNPN, CDR2 SVGIG, per germline (reference sequence). The V end lost 4 bases, the J end lost 0 bases, and 19 bases lay between the germline ends. CDR3 loop: CAWTKTFGPSSGNTIYF. CDR3 in DNA: TGTGCCTGGACCAAAACTTTCGGACCGAGCTCTGGAAACACCATATATTTT.

This clone was seen once. V is TRBV28 and J is TRBJ1-1; possible D gene TRBD1, 5 bases. Trimming cost V 4 bases and J 1 base, with 19 bases left between them. The CDR3 runs 17 residues. Germline V gene data show CDR1 as MDHEN and CDR2 as SYDVKM. The CDR3 coding sequence is TGTGCCAGCAGTTCGAGCTACCTGGGGGGGACGAACACTGAAGCTTTCTTT. It codes for CASSSSYLGGTNTEAFF.

This clone showed up just a few times. The chain links TRBV7-8 to TRBJ2-7, with 10 bases lining up with TRBD2. V lost 1 base, J lost 0 bases, and 6 bases stayed unmatched. This CDR3 contains 17 residues. Per the germline V gene, CDR1 is SGHVS and CDR2 is FQNEAQ. The chain's CDR3 is CASSLVSSGSSSYEQYF. CDR3 coding DNA: TGTGCCAGCAGCTTAGTGTCTAGCGGGAGTAGCTCCTACGAGCAGTACTTC.

This sequence joins TRBV2 and TRBJ2-7; D is possibly TRBD2 (6 bases). This CDR3 contains 14 residues. The V end lost 5 bases, the J end lost 6 bases, and 17 bases lay between the germline ends. CDR1 is SNHLY, CDR2 FYNNEI, per germline. The CDR3 sequence: CASSSGTGAGEQYF. The CDR3 bases are TGTGCCAGCAGTTCCGGGACTGGGGCAGGCGAGCAGTACTTC.

The V and J genes are TRBV19 and TRBJ1-5; D uncertain. Germline V gene lookup returns CDR1 LNHDA and CDR2 SQIVND (reference sequence). The CDR3 covers 17 residues. V lost 7 bases and J lost 5, with 24 bases in between. CDR3 in amino acids: CASTPSWGGEDDQPQHF. The CDR3 DNA is TGTGCCAGTACCCCCTCCTGGGGTGGGGAGGATGATCAGCCCCAGCATTTT.

This clone showed up just once. The chain links TRBV18 to TRBJ1-5; 7 bases agree with TRBD1. This CDR3 has 13 residues. Germline-derived CDR1 and CDR2 are KGHSH and LQKENI. After removal of 3 bases from V and 5 bases from J, the junction contained 1 base not matched to a gene. Here the CDR3 reads CASSPQGDQPQHF. CDR3 sequence (DNA): TGTGCCAGCTCACCCCAGGGGGATCAGCCCCAGCATTTT.

The chain employs TRBV9 and TRBJ2-5, with TRBD2 matching 10 bases. Trimming at V came to 3 bases and at J to 6 bases, leaving 8 bases not matched to a gene. This CDR3 contains 15 residues. The germline V gene has CDR1 SGDLS and CDR2 YYNGEE. The CDR3 region is CASSASGSPGKTQYF. In nucleotides, the CDR3 is TGTGCCAGCAGCGCTAGCGGGAGCCCCGGGAAGACCCAGTACTTC.

V usage is TRBV7-2 and J usage is TRBJ2-3; no clear D gene. This CDR3 comprises 12 residues. Trimming removed 5 bases from V and 4 bases from J, with 7 bases in between. Germline values: CDR1 SGHTA, CDR2 FQGNSA. Written as DNA, the CDR3 is TGTGCCAGCAGCCCATTTGCAGATACGCAGTATTTT. Encoded protein: CASSPFADTQYF. Variable domain in full (rest from reference TRBV7-2 and TRBJ2-3): GAGVSQSPSNKVTEKGKDVELRCDPISGHTALYWYRQSLGQGLEFLIYFQGNSAPDKSGLPSDRFSAERTGGSVSTLTIQRTQQEDSAVYLCASSPFADTQYFGPGTRLTVL.

Written as DNA, the CDR3 is TGTGCCAGCTCACCACCGAGGTCCCAGGGGTATGCACAGTACTTC. This sequence encodes CASSPPRSQGYAQYF. The rearrangement joins TRBV18 to TRBJ2-7, with TRBD1 as a possible D gene (6 bases). The length of the CDR3 is 15 residues. V lost 0 bases and J 10 bases, leaving 19 bases between the germline ends. Germline CDR1 KGHSH, CDR2 LQKENI.

The chain couples TRBV5-1 to TRBJ2-7; 8 nucleotides align to TRBD1. Germline V lookup: CDR1 SGHRS, CDR2 YFSETQ. The CDR3 has 14 amino acids. V shed 2 bases, J shed 6 bases, and the junction held 7 bases outside the gene matches. The CDR3 DNA follows: TGCGCCAGCAGCTTATCCCCGGACAGGGTCGAGCAGTACTTC. Its protein is CASSLSPDRVEQYF.

In the case of this clone: Other DNA variants within this sample encode the same CDR3. The V and J genes are TRBV6-5 and TRBJ1-1; D is unresolved. CDR1 is MNHEY and CDR2 is SVGAGI in the germline V gene. This CDR3 spans 14 amino acids. Between the trimmed V and J ends, which lost 2 bases and 1 base, there was a span of 8 bases. The CDR3 sequence: CASSYREGNTEAFF. CDR3 nucleotides: TGTGCCAGCAGTTACAGGGAAGGGAACACTGAAGCTTTCTTT.

This chain joins TRBV11-3 and TRBJ1-3; D gene uncertain. There are 17 residues in the CDR3. Germline CDR1 SGHNT, CDR2 YENEEA. Trimming took off 1 base at V and 0 bases at J, with 13 bases between the two ends. CDR3 DNA sequence: TGTGCCAGCAGCTTAGGGCCCTACGTCAGCTCTGGAAACACCATATATTTT. Protein sequence: CASSLGPYVSSGNTIYF.

V and J are TRBV6-5 and TRBJ2-5; no reliable D call. The CDR3 sequence is 12 residues long. Trimming removed 4 bases from V and 5 bases from J, with 8 bases in between. Germline values: CDR1 MNHEY, CDR2 SVGAGI. CDR3: CASSSVGETQYF. The CDR3, as DNA: TGTGCCAGCAGTTCTGTTGGCGAGACCCAGTACTTC.

The chain has TRBV5-5 and TRBJ1-2, with D uncertain. The CDR3 loop spans 14 amino acids. The V gene's germline CDR1 is SGHKS and CDR2 YYEKEE (reference sequence). V shed 2 bases and J shed 0 bases, with 8 bases lying between them. The CDR3 DNA is TGTGCCAGCAGCTTCTGGGAGGCTAACTATGGCTACACCTTC. Protein product: CASSFWEANYGYTF.

This chain uses TRBV19 with TRBJ1-1; unclear D gene. Per the germline V gene, CDR1 is LNHDA and CDR2 is SQIVND (reference sequence). CDR3 length equals 15 residues. V lost 1 base to trimming and J lost 0 bases, with 9 bases between them. The CDR3 region has the DNA TGTGCCAGTAGTATAGTAGCAGTCATGAACACTGAAGCTTTCTTT. It yields the protein CASSIVAVMNTEAFF.

This clone came up a few times. Other nucleotide sequences in the sample specify the same CDR3. The V and J genes are TRBV7-9 and TRBJ2-1; 11 positions agree with TRBD2. V lost 5 bases to trimming and J lost 8 bases; unmatched junction nucleotides: 8. CDR3 length: 15 amino acids. Germline V gives CDR1 SEHNR, CDR2 FQNEAQ (reference sequence). The CDR3 here is CASSVTGTSGHEQFF. DNA for the CDR3: TGTGCCAGCAGCGTCACCGGGACTAGCGGTCATGAGCAGTTCTTC.

The chain has TRBV27 and TRBJ2-3, with 8 nucleotides matching TRBD1. The V and J ends lost 2 bases and 4 bases, in that order; junction bases with no gene match: 5. The germline V gene encodes CDR1 MNHEY and CDR2 SMNVEV (reference sequence). The CDR3 is 15 residues long. The CDR3 here is CASSLRGDRSDTQYF. The CDR3 DNA reads TGTGCCAGCAGTTTAAGGGGGGACAGGTCAGATACGCAGTATTTT.